This entry is about one T cell receptor (beta chain). CDR3 length equals 14 residues. The germline V gene encodes CDR1 MNHNS and CDR2 SASEGT. The germline V and J ends were trimmed by 2 bases and 2 bases, with 9 bases remaining between them. The data originate from a study of cytomegalovirus exposure and HLA in healthy donors. Vbeta (60) and Jbeta (13) primers were used in the PCR. Assay used: immunoSEQ multiplex PCR; TCRdb lists only in-frame clones, some missing. This table has under 250,000 clones, around 80% appearing once. The TCR originated in a man aged 40-50 years in good health and CMV-seropositive. This chain connects TRBV6-1 to TRBJ1-1; no definite D call. The source material was PBMCs. CDR3: CASSEPGLNTEAFF. CDR3 DNA sequence: TGTGCCAGCAGTGAACCAGGCCTTAACACTGAAGCTTTCTTT.